This T cell receptor beta chain appears in the sequencing data of a study of blood T cell repertoires in COVID-19. Per the original data handling: The assay estimated nucleated cells by amplifying reference gene primers. The assay was immunoSEQ multiplex PCR, and TCRdb's table has in-frame clones only and misses some. D and trimming come from the DNA, and the V and J calls and clone size come from that table. The profile shows over 300,000 clones, roughly 86% of them singletons. The V end was cut by 1 base, the J end by 0 bases, with 7 bases between. Germline CDR1 SGHRS, CDR2 YFSETQ. The CDR3 is made up of 14 amino acids.

The chain couples TRBV5-1 to TRBJ1-1; D is ambiguous. The source material was peripheral blood. This receptor was identified in a woman aged 45-60 years with acute or convalescent COVID-19. In nucleotides, the CDR3 is TGCGCCAGCAGCTTGCCAGATGTGAACACTGAAGCTTTCTTT. Translating it yields CASSLPDVNTEAFF.